Below are 15 T cell receptor beta chains sequenced from a single sample in a study of blood T cell repertoires in COVID-19. Sequenced by immunoSEQ multiplex PCR; TCRdb stores in-frame clones only, minus some. The sample lists about 69,000 clones, roughly four fifths occurring once. The sample was peripheral blood. Source of these receptors: a man aged 45-65 years with COVID-19, enrolled during active disease.

The V and J genes are TRBV5-5 and TRBJ1-5, with D possibly matching TRBD1 (6 bases). Trimming shortened V by 2 bases and J by 6 bases, and 15 bases separated the two germline ends. The CDR3 spans 15 residues. Germline V lookup: CDR1 SGHKS, CDR2 YYEKEE (reference sequence). Written as DNA, the CDR3 is TGTGCCAGCAGCTTATCTCGCAGGGGCGGTCAGCCCCAGCATTTT. It encodes CASSLSRRGGQPQHF. The entire variable domain, with the rest obtained from reference TRBV5-5 and TRBJ1-5, is as follows: DAGVTQSPTHLIKTRGQQVTLRCSPISGHKSVSWYQQVLGQGPQFIFQYYEKEERGRGNFPDRFSARQFPNYSSELNVNALLLGDSALYLCASSLSRRGGQPQHFGDGTRLSIL.

The CDR3: CASSFLADFSYNEQFF. The CDR3 coding sequence is TGTGCCAGCAGCTTTCTAGCGGACTTCTCCTACAATGAGCAGTTCTTC. This chain uses TRBV5-5 with TRBJ2-1; 7 nucleotides align to TRBD2. J was trimmed by 0 bases and V by 2 bases; bases with no gene match: 5. The CDR3 covers 16 residues. CDR1 is SGHKS and CDR2 is YYEKEE in the germline V gene (reference sequence).

The chain carries TRBV11-2 and TRBJ1-2, with TRBD1 identical over 11 bases. Trimming removed 2 bases from V and 8 bases from J; junction bases left unmatched: 10. The CDR3 runs to 16 residues. The germline CDR1 and CDR2 sequences are SGHAT and FQNNGV. As DNA, the CDR3 is TGTGCCAGCAGCTTATCACCGGGACAGGGGGTAGAGGGCTACACCTTC. Translation: CASSLSPGQGVEGYTF.

The genes are TRBV7-3 and TRBJ1-3, with D tentatively TRBD1 (6 bases). This CDR3 contains 16 residues. Between the trimmed V and J ends, which lost 4 bases and 3 bases, there was a span of 16 bases. Germline values: CDR1 SGHTA, CDR2 FQGTGA. CDR3 residues: CASSSQQGRHGNTIYF. CDR3 sequence (DNA): TGTGCCAGCAGCTCACAACAGGGACGCCATGGAAACACCATATATTTT.

This clone was seen a few times. J is TRBJ2-3 and V is TRBV25-1, with D unclear. CDR3 length: 14 residues. Germline V lookup: CDR1 MGHDK, CDR2 SYGVNS. The germline V and J ends were trimmed by 2 bases and 4 bases, with 10 bases remaining between them. The CDR3 sequence is CASSEGLGADTQYF. CDR3 DNA sequence: TGTGCCAGCAGTGAAGGCCTAGGTGCAGATACGCAGTATTTT.

The V call is TRBV19, the J call TRBJ2-7; no reliable D call. The CDR3 length is 14 residues. V lost 3 bases to trimming and J lost 0 bases, with 9 bases between them. Germline V gives CDR1 LNHDA, CDR2 SQIVND (reference sequence). CDR3 protein: CASSISQDSYEQYF. The CDR3 DNA reads TGTGCCAGTAGTATTTCCCAGGACTCCTACGAGCAGTACTTC.

This clone came up once. The chain has TRBV11-2 and TRBJ2-7; 8 nucleotides line up with TRBD1. CDR1 and CDR2 (germline): SGHAT, FQNNGV. V lost 3 bases to trimming and J lost 5 bases; unmatched junction nucleotides: 6. The CDR3 is 14 residues long. CDR3 nucleotides: TGTGCCAGCAGCTTTCACACAGGGGGGAACGAGCAGTACTTC. Its translation is CASSFHTGGNEQYF.

The V and J genes are TRBV18 and TRBJ2-7, with 7 bases identical to TRBD1. The CDR3 is 11 amino acids. Germline-derived CDR1 and CDR2 are KGHSH and LQKENI. With 9 bases clipped from V and 3 bases from J, the junction kept 2 bases outside the gene matches. CDR3 sequence reads: CASRDSYEQYF. The CDR3 nucleotides read TGTGCCAGTCGGGACAGCTACGAGCAGTACTTC.

The chain combines TRBV6-2 or TRBV6-3 with TRBJ1-1; TRBD1 matches at 8 bases. The CDR3 spans 16 residues. The V gene end was trimmed by 6 bases and the J gene end by 4 bases; junction bases not matched to a gene: 13. CDR1 is MNHEY, CDR2 SVGEGT, per germline. In DNA form, the CDR3 reads TGTGCCAGCAGCCTCATTTTCCCCCAGGGGGCCACTGAAGCTTTCTTT. Encoded protein: CASSLIFPQGATEAFF.

This CDR3 reads CASGVFGTEAFF. The CDR3 coding sequence is TGTGCCAGCGGGGTATTTGGGACTGAAGCTTTCTTT. This chain connects TRBV19 to TRBJ1-1; the D is unclear. The CDR3 spans 12 residues. Deletions cut 9 bases from V and 5 bases from J, with 13 bases between. The germline V gene encodes CDR1 LNHDA and CDR2 SQIVND (reference sequence).

Sample share makes this clone large. The genes are TRBV4-2 and TRBJ1-5; 8 nucleotides line up with TRBD1. The germline gives CDR1 LGHNA, CDR2 YNFKEQ. With V trimmed by 3 bases and J by 2 bases, 3 bases remained unmatched. CDR3 length: 15 residues. CDR3 in amino acids: CASSQEDRGNQPQHF. CDR3 DNA sequence: TGTGCCAGCAGCCAGGAGGACAGGGGCAATCAGCCCCAGCATTTT.

V and J are TRBV7-9 and TRBJ1-4; D not resolved. The CDR3 has 13 amino acids. The V and J ends lost 2 bases and 2 bases respectively, with 3 bases between them. Germline CDR1 reads SEHNR; CDR2 reads FQNEAQ (reference sequence). The CDR3 DNA sequence: TGTGCCAGCAGCTTACCGACTAATGAAAAACTGTTTTTT. It specifies CASSLPTNEKLFF.

The J gene is TRBJ2-5, the V gene TRBV25-1; 8 bases are a match to TRBD1. The CDR3 runs 13 residues. V gave up 6 bases and J gave up 6 bases; unmatched junction bases: 6. The germline gives CDR1 MGHDK, CDR2 SYGVNS. The CDR3 sequence: CASRLQGGKTQYF. The CDR3, as DNA: TGTGCCAGCAGGTTACAGGGGGGAAAGACCCAGTACTTC.

V usage is TRBV20-1 and J usage is TRBJ2-3; D gene ambiguous. The CDR3 is 11 amino acids. Trimming removed 5 bases from V and 5 bases from J, with 8 bases in between. Germline V gene data show CDR1 as DFQATT and CDR2 as SNEGSKA (reference sequence). The CDR3 sequence: CSAPSVDTQYF. CDR3 bases: TGCAGTGCTCCCTCCGTAGATACGCAGTATTTT.

The V and J genes are TRBV4-1 and TRBJ2-7, with D perhaps TRBD2 (5 bases). V dropped 4 bases and J dropped 2 bases, with 15 bases sitting between them. This CDR3 is built from 15 residues. Germline V gives CDR1 MGHRA, CDR2 YSYEKL. The chain's CDR3 is CASSPATDGAYEQYF. CDR3 DNA sequence: TGCGCCAGCAGCCCTGCAACGGACGGGGCCTACGAGCAGTACTTC.